This entry lists 27 T cell receptor beta chains sequenced from one sample in a study of blood T cells in healthy people across ages. For the second PCR, which ran for about 6 to 11 cycles, a sample-barcoded 5' primer and a J-beta primer mix were used. TCRdb reanalysed the 5' RACE reads using MiXCR and keeps one entry per CDR3 protein. The table includes around 780,000 distinct CDR3 sequences, 56% detected once. The sequencing input was blood. These receptors all come from a man aged 40-50 years in good health.

The chain couples TRBV5-1 to TRBJ2-1; 7 bases align to TRBD2. The germline gives CDR1 SGHRS, CDR2 YFSETQ. Trimming removed 4 bases from V and 5 bases from J; junction bases left unmatched: 9. There are 15 residues in the CDR3. The CDR3 reads CASSPGLGPDNEQFF. The CDR3 DNA sequence: TGCGCCAGCAGCCCCGGACTAGGGCCGGACAATGAGCAGTTCTTC.

With regard to this clonotype: A much bigger clone sits one base away, suggesting this may be a read error. This chain links TRBV25-1 with TRBJ1-6; D may be TRBD1 (6 bases). The CDR3 is made up of 15 amino acids. The germline V gene has CDR1 MGHDK and CDR2 SYGVNS. CDR3 bases: TGTGCCAGCACGGGGGACAACTCCTATAATTCACCCCCCCACTTT. The encoded protein is CASTGDNSYNSPPHF.

The chain uses TRBV6-1 and TRBJ2-5; D may be TRBD1 (5 bases). V was shortened by 1 base and J by 7 bases, with 13 bases between the two germline ends. CDR3 length equals 14 residues. Germline V gene lookup returns CDR1 MNHNS and CDR2 SASEGT. The CDR3 protein is CASSEVGSGLTQYF. As DNA, the CDR3 is TGTGCCAGCAGTGAAGTCGGTTCAGGGTTGACCCAGTACTTC.

This clonotype was counted a few times. The chain is built from TRBV4-3 and TRBJ2-1, with 10 bases matching TRBD2. The ends lost 0 bases at V and 8 bases at J; junction bases unmatched: 7. This CDR3 has 16 amino acids. Germline V gene lookup returns CDR1 LGHNA and CDR2 YSLEER. The CDR3 is CASSQDQRTSGYEQFF. CDR3 nucleotide sequence: TGCGCCAGCAGCCAAGATCAAAGGACTAGCGGTTATGAGCAGTTCTTC.

The rearrangement uses TRBV7-2 and TRBJ2-7, with TRBD2 matching 8 bases. The ends lost 5 bases at V and 6 bases at J; junction bases unmatched: 6. This CDR3 is built from 13 residues. Germline CDR1 reads SGHTA; CDR2 reads FQGNSA. The CDR3 here is CASSITGGGEQYF. CDR3 nucleotide sequence: TGTGCCAGCAGCATAACCGGGGGGGGCGAGCAGTACTTC.

This sequence joins TRBV9 and TRBJ2-3, with TRBD2 identical over 7 bases. This CDR3 contains 15 residues. Germline trimming cut 4 bases from V and 6 bases from J; bases unmatched to any gene: 11. Germline V lookup: CDR1 SGDLS, CDR2 YYNGEE. The CDR3 nucleotides are TGTGCCAGCAGCTCCCATCGGACTAGATCTGATACGCAGTATTTT. Protein sequence: CASSSHRTRSDTQYF.

The chain is built from TRBV9 and TRBJ2-1; possible D gene TRBD1, 5 bases. The J call may be wrong; the DNA end is better matched by TRBJ2-7. The V gene's germline CDR1 is SGDLS and CDR2 YYNGEE. The CDR3 has 15 amino acids. The CDR3 DNA reads as TGTGCCAGCAGCTCAACAGGAAGAACCTACAATGAGCAGTACTTC. It codes for CASSSTGRTYNEQYF.

The rearrangement uses TRBV21-1 and TRBJ2-1. The J call is in doubt because the DNA end fits TRBJ2-7 better. TRBV21-1 is deemed a pseudogene. The CDR3 length is 15 residues. The CDR3 reads CASSKEGCSYNEQYF. The CDR3 nucleotides read TGTGCCAGCAGCAAAGAAGGATGCTCCTACAATGAGCAGTACTTC.

The chain carries TRBV9 and TRBJ2-2; 8 bases match TRBD1. Germline CDR1 reads SGDLS; CDR2 reads YYNGEE. The CDR3 sequence is 16 residues long. The junction had 8 bases not matched to a gene; V was cut back by 4 bases and J by 3 bases. The CDR3 DNA is TGTGCCAGCAGCCTTGGACAGGGTAAATACACCGGGGAGCTGTTTTTT. Amino acids: CASSLGQGKYTGELFF.

In its sample, this clonotype was seen a few times. The V gene is TRBV7-8, the J gene TRBJ2-4; 10 nucleotides agree with TRBD1. The germline V gene has CDR1 SGHVS and CDR2 FQNEAQ. The CDR3 totals 21 residues. V gave up 4 bases and J gave up 0 bases; unmatched junction bases: 18. CDR3 protein: CASSSTARDRGVSVAKNIQYF. DNA of the CDR3: TGTGCCAGCAGCTCCACAGCAAGGGACAGGGGAGTGAGCGTAGCCAAAAACATTCAGTACTTC.

This sequence joins TRBV27 and TRBJ2-5; D may be TRBD1 or TRBD2 (5 bases each). V was shortened by 5 bases and J by 9 bases, with 16 bases between the two germline ends. CDR1 is MNHEY, CDR2 SMNVEV, per germline (reference sequence). The CDR3 has 13 residues. The CDR3 region is CASSDQGTEAQYF. CDR3 bases: TGTGCCAGCAGTGACCAAGGGACGGAGGCCCAGTACTTC.

The gene calls are TRBV5-6 and TRBJ2-3; 8 bases are shared with TRBD1. Trimming cost V 0 bases and J 2 bases; bases outside gene matches: 2. The CDR3 contains 15 residues. Germline V CDR1 and CDR2: SGHDT, YYEEEE. The CDR3 protein is CASSLGTGNTDTQYF. DNA for the CDR3: TGTGCCAGCAGCTTGGGGACAGGGAACACAGATACGCAGTATTTT.

About this clonotype: Compared with germline, one end of the junction differs, possibly owing to a read error. V and J are TRBV12-3 or TRBV12-4 and TRBJ2-5; no definite D call. The CDR3 length is 12 residues. The CDR3 sequence: CASSPRQETRYF. CDR3 nucleotide sequence: TGTGCCAGCAGTCCTAGGCAAGAGACCCGGTACTTC.

This clonotype occurred a few times. One base away lies a much larger clone, so this may be a sequencing read error. The V and J genes are TRBV29-1 and TRBJ1-2; D might be TRBD1 (6 bases). The length of the CDR3 is 11 residues. The V gene's germline CDR1 is SQVTM and CDR2 ANQGSEA. CDR3 nucleotides: TGCAGCGGTGAAGGGGGAGGGGGCTACACCTTC. Translation: CSGEGGGGYTF.

This chain connects TRBV7-6 to TRBJ2-1; D possibly uses TRBD1 or TRBD2 (5 bases each). The germline gives CDR1 SGHVS, CDR2 FNYEAQ. Trimming cost V 0 bases and J 12 bases, with 9 bases left between them. This CDR3 has 12 residues. CDR3 DNA: TGTGCCAGCAGCTTAGCCCGGGACGGGCAGTTCTTC. Translation gives CASSLARDGQFF.

This clonotype has just a few counts. At one of its ends the junction is not consistent with the germline gene, which may arise from a read error. The chain is built from TRBV14 and TRBJ1-6, with TRBD1 matching 7 bases. Germline CDR1 SGHDN, CDR2 FVKESK. The CDR3 is made up of 15 amino acids. DNA of the CDR3: TGTGCTAGCAGTCGGACAGGCGGATATAATTCACCCCTCCACTTT. It is translated as CASSRTGGYNSPLHF.

CDR3 residues: CAISGGSGLAGATAYEQYF. CDR3 sequence (DNA): TGTGCCATCAGTGGAGGGTCGGGACTAGCGGGAGCGACTGCCTACGAGCAGTACTTC. The chain has TRBV10-3 and TRBJ2-5; 14 bases match TRBD2. The DNA end is more similar to TRBJ2-7, so the J call may be wrong. Germline V gene data show CDR1 as ENHRY and CDR2 as SYGVKD. The CDR3 runs to 19 residues.

This clonotype was counted a few times. The chain couples TRBV7-2 to TRBJ2-5, with 10 bases fitting TRBD2. The J call is in doubt because the DNA end fits TRBJ2-7 better. The CDR3 extends over 15 amino acids. Per the germline V gene, CDR1 is SGHTA and CDR2 is FQGNSA. The CDR3 sequence is CASRPNAGTSAEQYF. The CDR3 DNA reads as TGTGCCAGCAGGCCTAACGCCGGGACTAGCGCCGAGCAGTACTTC.

V and J are TRBV7-9 and TRBJ1-1; 7 bases align to TRBD1. The CDR3 extends over 15 amino acids. Germline V gives CDR1 SEHNR, CDR2 FQNEAQ (reference sequence). J was trimmed by 3 bases and V by 1 base; bases with no gene match: 5. CDR3 in DNA: TGTGCCAGCAGCTTAGGACAGGGAGGAGACACTGAAGCTTTCTTT. Protein product: CASSLGQGGDTEAFF.

This chain uses TRBV4-2 with TRBJ2-1; either TRBD1 or TRBD2 may supply D (5 bases each). The CDR3 consists of 17 residues. Trimming removed 1 base from V and 7 bases from J, with 20 bases in between. CDR1 LGHNA and CDR2 YNFKEQ come from the germline V gene. The CDR3 DNA follows: TGTGCCAGCAGCCAAGTGTTTGGGGGATTGGTACGGAATGAGCAGTTCTTC. It encodes CASSQVFGGLVRNEQFF.

The CDR3 region is CASSSAGGRSSYNEQYF. DNA of the CDR3: TGTGCCAGCAGCAGCGCGGGGGGCCGTAGCTCCTACAATGAGCAGTACTTC. The V and J genes are TRBV4-2 and TRBJ2-1; 8 bases match TRBD2. The better agreement between TRBJ2-7 and the DNA end casts doubt on the J call. CDR3 length: 17 amino acids. CDR1 is LGHNA and CDR2 is YNFKEQ in the germline V gene.

The chain employs TRBV3-1 and TRBJ1-2; D not certain. Germline values: CDR1 LGHDT, CDR2 YNNKEL (reference sequence). Trimming shortened V by 2 bases and J by 1 base, and 5 bases separated the two germline ends. The CDR3 totals 13 residues. In DNA, the CDR3 is TGTGCCAGCAGCCAAACCTATAACTATGGCTACACCTTC. Translating it yields CASSQTYNYGYTF.

This clonotype is a singleton in its sample. A much larger clonotype is one base distant, so this may be a read error. The chain is built from TRBV2 and TRBJ2-5, with TRBD2 identical over 10 bases. The germline V gene has CDR1 SNHLY and CDR2 FYNNEI. The CDR3 consists of 18 residues. Unmatched junction bases numbered 19, after V lost 8 bases and J lost 4 bases. This CDR3 is CASSSGGALAGVLETQYF. The CDR3 DNA is TGTGCCAGCTCCAGCGGAGGGGCGCTAGCGGGAGTTTTAGAGACCCAGTACTTC. The whole variable domain, remainder taken from reference TRBV2 and TRBJ2-5, is EPEVTQTPSHQVTQMGQEVILRCVPISNHLYFYWYRQILGQKVEFLVSFYNNEISEKSEIFDDQFSVERPDGSNFTLKIRSTKLEDSAMYFCASSSGGALAGVLETQYFGPGTRLLVL.

The genes are TRBV25-1 and TRBJ1-5, with TRBD1 matching over 8 bases. This CDR3 has 19 amino acids. Germline V gene sequence: CDR1 MGHDK, CDR2 SYGVNS. Trimming cost V 0 bases and J 4 bases; bases outside gene matches: 14. CDR3 region: CASSEYKVGTGQGNQPQHF. The DNA for the CDR3 is TGTGCCAGCAGTGAATATAAGGTGGGGACAGGACAAGGGAATCAGCCCCAGCATTTT.

The rearrangement joins TRBV7-8 to TRBJ2-3; TRBD2 aligns across 8 bases. The CDR3 has 15 residues. In germline, CDR1 is SGHVS, CDR2 FQNEAQ. V lost 3 bases, J lost 2 bases, and 4 bases stayed unmatched. CDR3 protein: CASSLSSGTTDTQYF. CDR3 DNA sequence: TGTGCCAGCAGCTTGAGTAGCGGGACCACAGATACGCAGTATTTT.

This clonotype was counted between two and nine times. The J gene is TRBJ2-3, the V gene TRBV4-3, with D tentatively TRBD2 (5 bases). The germline V gene has CDR1 LGHNA and CDR2 YSLEER. The CDR3 sequence is 15 residues long. Trimming removed 0 bases from V and 5 bases from J, with 12 bases in between. In nucleotides, the CDR3 is TGCGCCAGCAGCCAAGAGGGCGGGCTGGTAGATACGCAGTATTTT. It translates to CASSQEGGLVDTQYF.

The chain combines TRBV20-1 with TRBJ1-4, with D possibly TRBD1 on 6 matching bases. V was pared by 5 bases and J by 5 bases, with 12 bases between. Germline CDR1 is DFQATT and CDR2 is SNEGSKA (reference sequence). CDR3 length equals 13 residues. The CDR3 here is CSAHRVWNEKLFF. For the CDR3, the DNA is TGCAGTGCTCACAGGGTTTGGAATGAAAAACTGTTTTTT.